This T cell receptor beta chain was observed in a study of blood T cell repertoires in COVID-19. This CDR3 has 11 residues. V lost 0 bases and J 10 bases, leaving 6 bases between the germline ends. CDR1 and CDR2 from the germline V gene are SGHDN and FVKESK. Produced via immunoSEQ multiplex PCR; TCRdb's table is partial and in-frame only. The table includes about 300,000 clones, roughly 83% detected once. Source material: peripheral blood. This receptor was taken from a human donor with COVID-19, enrolled during active disease. The donor label of this sample is uncertain. The chain joins TRBV14 to TRBJ1-1; D unresolved. CDR3 region: CASSQEYRAFF. CDR3 DNA: TGTGCCAGCAGCCAAGAATATCGAGCTTTCTTT.